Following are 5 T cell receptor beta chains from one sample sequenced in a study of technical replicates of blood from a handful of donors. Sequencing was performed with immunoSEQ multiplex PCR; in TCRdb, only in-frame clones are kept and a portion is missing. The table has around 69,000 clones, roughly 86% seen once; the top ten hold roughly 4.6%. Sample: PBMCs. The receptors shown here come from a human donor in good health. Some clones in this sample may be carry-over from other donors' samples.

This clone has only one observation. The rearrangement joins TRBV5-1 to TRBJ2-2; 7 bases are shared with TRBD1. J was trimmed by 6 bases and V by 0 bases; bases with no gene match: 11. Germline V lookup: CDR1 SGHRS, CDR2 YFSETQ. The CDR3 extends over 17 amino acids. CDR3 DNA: TGCGCCAGCAGCTTGGAAGGAACAGGGGATCGGGCCGGGGAGCTGTTTTTT. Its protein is CASSLEGTGDRAGELFF.

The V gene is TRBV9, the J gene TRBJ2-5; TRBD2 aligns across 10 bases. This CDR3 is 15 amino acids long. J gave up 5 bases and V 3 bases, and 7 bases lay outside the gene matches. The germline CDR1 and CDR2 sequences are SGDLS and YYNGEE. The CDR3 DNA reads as TGTGCCAGCAGCGCACTAGCGGGGCAGTGGGAGACCCAGTACTTC. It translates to CASSALAGQWETQYF. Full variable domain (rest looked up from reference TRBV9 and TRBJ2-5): DSGVTQTPKHLITATGQRVTLRCSPRSGDLSVYWYQQSLDQGLQFLIQYYNGEERAKGNILERFSAQQFPDLHSELNLSSLELGDSALYFCASSALAGQWETQYFGPGTRLLVL.

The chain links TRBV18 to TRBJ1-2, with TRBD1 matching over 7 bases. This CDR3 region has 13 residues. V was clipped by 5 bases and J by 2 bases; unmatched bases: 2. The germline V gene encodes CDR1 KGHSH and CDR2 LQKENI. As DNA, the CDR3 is TGTGCCAGCTCAAAGGGACAGAACTATGGCTACACCTTC. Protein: CASSKGQNYGYTF.

CDR3 DNA sequence: TGCGCCAGCAGCTTGGGTGGGACAGGGATCTACGAGCAGTACTTC. Translating gives CASSLGGTGIYEQYF. This chain uses TRBV5-1 with TRBJ2-7; 9 bases agree with TRBD1. Germline V gives CDR1 SGHRS, CDR2 YFSETQ. Losses at the gene ends were 0 bases for V and 3 bases for J; bases not matched to a gene: 4. CDR3 size: 15 residues. The full variable domain, in which reference TRBV5-1 and TRBJ2-7 provide the parts outside the CDR3, is KAGVTQTPRYLIKTRGQQVTLSCSPISGHRSVSWYQQTPGQGLQFLFEYFSETQRNKGNFPGRFSGRQFSNSRSEMNVSTLELGDSALYLCASSLGGTGIYEQYFGPGTRLTVT.

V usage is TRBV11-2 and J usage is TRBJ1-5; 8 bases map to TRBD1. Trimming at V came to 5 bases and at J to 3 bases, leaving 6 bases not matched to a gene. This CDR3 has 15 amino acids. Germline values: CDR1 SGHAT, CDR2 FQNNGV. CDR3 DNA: TGTGCCAGCAGCCTTGACAGGGGCATCAATCAGCCCCAGCATTTT. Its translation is CASSLDRGINQPQHF.